This TCR beta chain stems from a study of graft-versus-host responses after intestinal transplantation. Sequencing was performed with immunoSEQ multiplex PCR; in TCRdb, only in-frame clones are kept and a portion is missing. Of over 90,000 clones in the sample, roughly 93% were seen once. CDR1 and CDR2 (germline): SGHTS, YDEGEE. The ends were cut back, 4 bases at V and 5 bases at J, with 13 bases in the middle. CDR3 length: 13 amino acids. This clone has more than one count but fewer than ten. The antigen is not known. The chain employs TRBV5-8 and TRBJ2-7; perhaps TRBD1 as D (6 bases). The receptor comes from a human donor who received an intestinal transplant. Material: unstimulated CD8+ T cells sorted from spleen or lymph node cells, obtained before intestinal transplant. The DNA for the CDR3 is TGTGCCAGCAGCGAGGGGGTTAGTAACGAGCAGTACTTC. Its translation is CASSEGVSNEQYF.